These 24 T cell receptor beta chains share one sample of origin, sequenced in a study of post-analysis software for immune sequencing data. Study results and caveats: Comparison of patients with controls showed four or five TRBV segments more frequent in patients, TRBV5-6, TRBV5-1 and TRBV20-1 among them.

Unique molecular identifiers had been added to the TCR beta cDNA libraries. One entry per CDR3 protein, called by TCRdb with MiXCR from the PCR reads. The data hold 650,000 to 850,000 distinct CDR3 sequences, with about half observed a single time. No antigen has been identified for these receptors. The sequenced sample was blood. These receptors were collected from a girl aged 10-17 years with multiple sclerosis.

This clonotype occurred a few times. The chain is built from TRBV4-2 and TRBJ2-4; D ambiguous. The better agreement between TRBJ2-7 and the DNA end casts doubt on the J call. This CDR3 comprises 14 residues. Germline V gene lookup returns CDR1 LGHNA and CDR2 YNFKEQ. The CDR3 spells CASSQVGRAYEQYF. In DNA form, the CDR3 reads TGTGCCAGCAGCCAAGTGGGCAGAGCCTACGAGCAGTACTTC.

This clonotype was seen a few times. V usage is TRBV10-3 and J usage is TRBJ2-1, with D tentatively TRBD2 (6 bases). The CDR3 spans 12 residues. Germline V gives CDR1 ENHRY, CDR2 SYGVKD. V shed 7 bases and J shed 10 bases, with 14 bases lying between them. The CDR3 sequence is CAINSPGLEQFF. In nucleotides, the CDR3 is TGTGCCATCAATTCTCCGGGACTCGAGCAGTTCTTC.

In its sample, this clonotype was seen a few times. This rearrangement joins TRBV5-1 to TRBJ2-6; TRBD2 might be the D (5 bases). The V end lost 4 bases, the J end lost 1 base, and 15 bases lay between the germline ends. CDR3 length equals 17 residues. Germline V lookup: CDR1 SGHRS, CDR2 YFSETQ. In nucleotides, the CDR3 is TGCGCCAGCAGCCTGAGGGTCAGCCAGTCTGGGGCCAACGTCCTGACTTTC. Translation: CASSLRVSQSGANVLTF.

The chain combines TRBV15 with TRBJ2-5, with D perhaps matching TRBD1 (5 bases). In germline, CDR1 is LNHNV, CDR2 YYDKDF (reference sequence). V dropped 0 bases and J dropped 2 bases, with 13 bases sitting between them. The CDR3 extends over 16 amino acids. This chain's CDR3 is CATSRDLRETQETQYF. CDR3 DNA sequence: TGTGCCACCAGCAGAGATCTCAGGGAAACACAAGAGACCCAGTACTTC.

There are many counts of this clonotype. This sequence joins TRBV20-1 and TRBJ1-1; 8 bases agree with TRBD1. Looked up from germline, CDR1 is DFQATT and CDR2 is SNEGSKA (reference sequence). The CDR3 runs to 16 residues. J was trimmed by 0 bases and V by 3 bases; bases with no gene match: 9. CDR3 loop: CSASTLTGGVNTEAFF. The CDR3 bases are TGCAGTGCTAGTACTCTAACAGGGGGAGTGAACACTGAAGCTTTCTTT.

CDR3 DNA: TGTGCCAGCAGCTTAAACTGGAACACTGAAGCTTTCTTT. The encoded protein is CASSLNWNTEAFF. The chain couples TRBV7-3 to TRBJ1-1; no reliable D call. The CDR3 totals 13 residues. Per germline, CDR1 SGHTA and CDR2 FQGTGA. V lost 1 base and J lost 1, with 4 bases in between. The whole variable domain, remainder taken from reference TRBV7-3 and TRBJ1-1, is GAGVSQTPSNKVTEKGKYVELRCDPISGHTALYWYRQSLGQGPEFLIYFQGTGAADDSGLPNDRFFAVRPEGSVSTLKIQRTERGDSAVYLCASSLNWNTEAFFGQGTRLTVV.

The V call is TRBV9, the J call TRBJ2-7, with D possibly being TRBD2 (6 bases). Trimming left V 0 bases short and J 3 bases short, with 10 bases between. This CDR3 is built from 14 residues. Germline CDR1 and CDR2: SGDLS and YYNGEE. CDR3 protein: CASSVAGGDYEQYF. CDR3 in DNA: TGTGCCAGCAGCGTAGCCGGCGGGGACTACGAGCAGTACTTC.

This clonotype was recorded once. CDR3 in amino acids: CASSLAGAQNEKLFF. Here the CDR3 DNA reads TGTGCCAGCAGCTTAGCTGGGGCGCAAAATGAAAAACTGTTTTTT. This chain joins TRBV7-8 and TRBJ1-4; weak D call: TRBD1 (5 bases). V was clipped by 0 bases and J by 5 bases, with 10 bases between them. This CDR3 has 15 amino acids. The germline CDR1 and CDR2 sequences are SGHVS and FQNEAQ.

The DNA of the CDR3 is TGTGCCACGACAACCACAGGGGTTGGTGGCTACACCTTC. Its protein product is CATTTTGVGGYTF. The chain links TRBV10-3 to TRBJ1-2, with 7 bases matching TRBD1. The CDR3 extends over 13 amino acids. Trimming at V came to 10 bases and at J to 7 bases, leaving 12 bases not matched to a gene. The germline gives CDR1 ENHRY, CDR2 SYGVKD.

CDR3 residues: CSVPTGEVGYGYTF. The CDR3 region has the DNA TGCAGCGTTCCGACAGGGGAGGTGGGCTATGGCTACACCTTC. The rearrangement links TRBV29-1 to TRBJ1-2; 8 nucleotides agree with TRBD1. This CDR3 comprises 14 residues. Looked up from germline, CDR1 is SQVTM and CDR2 is ANQGSEA. V was clipped by 5 bases and J by 4 bases; unmatched bases: 9.

The rearrangement joins TRBV4-3 to TRBJ1-1; D is unresolved. Trimming pared 0 bases from V and 5 bases from J, leaving 13 bases between. Germline CDR1 reads LGHNA; CDR2 reads YSLEER. The CDR3 has 15 residues. The CDR3 sequence: CASSQDWRDWTEAFF. The CDR3 DNA is TGCGCCAGCAGCCAAGATTGGCGGGATTGGACTGAAGCTTTCTTT.

The rearrangement joins TRBV7-9 to TRBJ2-1; tentatively, D is TRBD2 (5 bases). V lost 4 bases to trimming and J lost 3 bases, with 13 bases between them. The germline gives CDR1 SEHNR, CDR2 FQNEAQ (reference sequence). CDR3 length: 15 residues. The CDR3 region has the DNA TGTGCCAGCAGCTCAGGACTCTCCAACTACAATGAGCAGTTCTTC. Its translation: CASSSGLSNYNEQFF.

The chain combines TRBV20-1 with TRBJ1-2, with 7 nucleotides matching TRBD1. Germline CDR1 is DFQATT and CDR2 is SNEGSKA (reference sequence). Trimming cost V 0 bases and J 0 bases; bases outside gene matches: 7. The CDR3 has 16 amino acids. The CDR3 is CSARDRGTVTNYGYTF. DNA for the CDR3: TGCAGTGCTAGAGATCGAGGGACAGTCACTAACTATGGCTACACCTTC.

The rearrangement joins TRBV10-2 to TRBJ1-6; 9 bases line up with TRBD1. From germline, CDR1 is WSHSY and CDR2 SAAADI. Trimming cost V 7 bases and J 6 bases; bases outside gene matches: 4. This CDR3 spans 14 amino acids. The CDR3, as DNA: TGCGCCAGCACTGCGACAGGGGGTAATTCACCCCTCCACTTT. As protein: CASTATGGNSPLHF.

This chain connects TRBV7-9 to TRBJ2-3; tentative D call: TRBD2 (6 bases). Trimming shortened V by 5 bases and J by 3 bases, and 12 bases separated the two germline ends. This CDR3 comprises 14 residues. Looked up from germline, CDR1 is SEHNR and CDR2 is FQNEAQ (reference sequence). CDR3 amino acids: CASSQSEGTDTQYF. In nucleotides, the CDR3 is TGTGCCAGCAGCCAATCGGAGGGAACAGATACGCAGTATTTT.

The V gene is TRBV29-1, the J gene TRBJ1-2; 8 bases fit TRBD1. Germline CDR1 reads SQVTM; CDR2 reads ANQGSEA. This CDR3 is 13 amino acids long. V shed 6 bases, J shed 6 bases, and the junction held 9 bases outside the gene matches. CDR3 sequence (DNA): TGCAGCGTCTACGACAGGGGTTATAATGGCTACACCTTC. Translated: CSVYDRGYNGYTF.

The rearrangement uses TRBV24-1 and TRBJ1-2, with D maybe TRBD1 (5 bases). Trimming pared 7 bases from V and 8 bases from J, leaving 16 bases between. Looked up from germline, CDR1 is KGHDR and CDR2 is SFDVKD. This CDR3 is 13 amino acids long. This chain's CDR3 is CATRSEGVSGYTF. The CDR3 DNA reads TGTGCCACCAGGAGCGAAGGGGTCTCCGGCTACACCTTC.

This chain joins TRBV4-1 and TRBJ2-1; the D gene is possibly TRBD2 (5 bases). The DNA end favors TRBJ2-7, so the J call may be wrong. The germline gives CDR1 MGHRA, CDR2 YSYEKL. The CDR3 spans 18 residues. CDR3 coding DNA: TGCGCCAGCAGCCAAGCCCAACTAGGATCCCTCTCCTACAATGAGCAGTACTTC. It encodes CASSQAQLGSLSYNEQYF.

The genes are TRBV6-1 and TRBJ2-1; the D call may be TRBD1 or TRBD2 (6 bases each). V lost 7 bases and J lost 8, with 15 bases in between. CDR1 and CDR2 from the germline V gene are MNHNS and SASEGT. CDR3 length: 13 amino acids. The CDR3 DNA reads as TGTGCCAGCAATCCAAGGGGGGTGCATGAGCAGTTCTTC. It encodes CASNPRGVHEQFF.

For the CDR3, the DNA is TGTGCCAGCACTCCCTCGGGTCAGCCCCAGCATTTT. It specifies CASTPSGQPQHF. This sequence joins TRBV12-3 or TRBV12-4 and TRBJ1-5, with no clear D. This CDR3 region has 12 residues. Trimming left V 7 bases short and J 6 bases short, with 10 bases between.

This clonotype has a handful of counts. CDR3 residues: CASSPMTGPQNIQYF. The DNA for the CDR3 is TGTGCCAGTAGTCCGATGACAGGGCCCCAAAACATTCAGTACTTC. The V gene is TRBV19, the J gene TRBJ2-4; 7 nucleotides align to TRBD1. The CDR3 contains 15 residues. Germline loops: CDR1 LNHDA, CDR2 SQIVND (reference sequence). The trim removed 5 bases at V and 5 bases at J, leaving 9 bases unmatched.

This chain uses TRBV11-2 with TRBJ2-1; D is ambiguous. Germline V gene lookup returns CDR1 SGHAT and CDR2 FQNNGV. This CDR3 is built from 12 residues. V gave up 3 bases and J gave up 6 bases, with 6 bases separating them. In DNA, the CDR3 is TGTGCCAGCAGCTTTACCCGCAATGAGCAGTTCTTC. Protein: CASSFTRNEQFF.

The V and J genes are TRBV7-9 and TRBJ2-1; 10 nucleotides align to TRBD2. The CDR3 extends over 17 amino acids. Germline V CDR1 and CDR2: SEHNR, FQNEAQ (reference sequence). The V gene end was trimmed by 5 bases and the J gene end by 4 bases; junction bases not matched to a gene: 11. The CDR3 sequence is CASSPRLLAGVYNEQFF. The CDR3 nucleotides read TGTGCCAGCAGCCCTAGGCTTCTAGCGGGGGTATACAATGAGCAGTTCTTC. The whole variable domain, remainder taken from reference TRBV7-9 and TRBJ2-1, is DTGVSQNPRHKITKRGQNVTFRCDPISEHNRLYWYRQTLGQGPEFLTYFQNEAQLEKSRLLSDRFSAERPKGSFSTLEIQRTEQGDSAMYLCASSPRLLAGVYNEQFFGPGTRLTVL.

The genes are TRBV27 and TRBJ1-1; D remains ambiguous. Germline V lookup: CDR1 MNHEY, CDR2 SMNVEV (reference sequence). The CDR3 runs to 12 residues. Trimming shortened V by 8 bases and J by 2 bases, and 9 bases separated the two germline ends. The CDR3 region is CASEGSNTEAFF. The CDR3, as DNA: TGTGCCAGCGAGGGTTCTAACACTGAAGCTTTCTTT.